This T cell receptor beta chain was retrieved from a study of identical twins. V was pared by 0 bases and J by 12 bases, with 18 bases between. Germline CDR1 reads LNHNV; CDR2 reads YYDKDF (reference sequence). The CDR3 loop spans 15 amino acids. TCRdb re-derived calls from the 5' RACE reads in MiXCR, one entry per CDR3 protein. The repertoire holds about 470,000 distinct CDR3 sequences, with more than 20% as singletons. These same data were also listed under a study on T cells expressing NK-cell markers.

This receptor was obtained from a woman younger than 30 in good health. The rearrangement joins TRBV15 to TRBJ2-1; D possibly corresponds to TRBD1 (6 bases). The sequencing input was CD4+ T cells sorted from blood. Here the CDR3 reads CATSRDGFQGWRQFF. CDR3 sequence (DNA): TGTGCCACCAGCAGAGATGGGTTTCAGGGGTGGCGGCAGTTCTTC.